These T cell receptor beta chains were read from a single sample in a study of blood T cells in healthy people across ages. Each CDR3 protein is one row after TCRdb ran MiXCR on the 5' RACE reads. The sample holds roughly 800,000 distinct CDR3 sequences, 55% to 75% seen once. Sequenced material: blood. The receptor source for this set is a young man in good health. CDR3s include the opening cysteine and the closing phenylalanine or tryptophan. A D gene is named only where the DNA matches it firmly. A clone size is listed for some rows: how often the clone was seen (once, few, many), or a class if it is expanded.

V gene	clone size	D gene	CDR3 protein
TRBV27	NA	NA	CASSLYPPAVIIMNTEAFF
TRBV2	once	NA	CASGADNEQFF
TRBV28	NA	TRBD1	CASSSRDRGFYNEQFF
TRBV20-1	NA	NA	CSARWTITDTQYF
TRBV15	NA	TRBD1	CATSRDGSQGAKEAFF
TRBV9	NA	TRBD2	CASSVGGGVLSEQYF
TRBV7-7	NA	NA	CASVPGWFF
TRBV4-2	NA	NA	CASSLNSRANEKLFF
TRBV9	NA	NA	CASSADGGRTDTQYF
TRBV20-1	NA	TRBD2	CSVPGGALHEQYF
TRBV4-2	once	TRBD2	CASSQLAIAGGRYGQYF
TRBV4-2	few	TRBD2	CASSQDLVGGVDEQFF
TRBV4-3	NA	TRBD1	CASSQLLPGQGNYGYTF
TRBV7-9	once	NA	CASVQKSGTDTQYF
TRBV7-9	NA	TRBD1	CASSAARTLYRGHTEAFF
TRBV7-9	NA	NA	CASSLVPGWGYTF
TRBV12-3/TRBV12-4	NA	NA	CASTTVPSGANVLTF